What follows are 23 T cell receptor beta chains derived from one specimen sequenced in a study of blood T cell repertoires in COVID-19. The assay was immunoSEQ multiplex PCR, and TCRdb's table has in-frame clones only and misses some. This sample has hundreds of thousands of clones, with around 90% found just once. Input material: PBMCs or T cells enriched from blood (not recorded which). The source of these receptors is a woman aged 45 to 65 with acute COVID-19.

This chain joins TRBV28 and TRBJ2-1; possible D gene TRBD2, 7 bases. The CDR3 runs 13 residues. Per germline, CDR1 MDHEN and CDR2 SYDVKM. Between the trimmed V and J ends, which lost 3 bases and 6 bases, there was a span of 9 bases. The CDR3 region is CASSLGGLNEQFF. The CDR3 nucleotides are TGTGCCAGCAGTTTGGGGGGGCTCAATGAGCAGTTCTTC.

This clone has a handful of counts. The chain couples TRBV2 to TRBJ1-5; 7 nucleotides line up with TRBD1. This CDR3 has 15 amino acids. CDR1 SNHLY and CDR2 FYNNEI come from the germline V gene. J gave up 3 bases and V 5 bases, and 7 bases lay outside the gene matches. The CDR3 region is CASSSLGQDNQPQHF. DNA for the CDR3: TGTGCCAGCAGTTCGTTAGGACAGGACAATCAGCCCCAGCATTTT.

This chain connects TRBV28 to TRBJ1-1, with TRBD1 matching 8 bases. This CDR3 has 14 amino acids. Per the germline V gene, CDR1 is MDHEN and CDR2 is SYDVKM. Unmatched junction bases numbered 9, after V lost 6 bases and J lost 6 bases. CDR3 nucleotides: TGTGCCAGCAGGATTGACAGGGGTGGTGCTGAAGCTTTCTTT. Amino acids: CASRIDRGGAEAFF.

V is TRBV12-3 or TRBV12-4 and J is TRBJ2-7; D may be TRBD1 (6 bases). V lost 5 bases, J lost 7 bases, and 12 bases lay in between. The CDR3 spans 12 residues. The CDR3: CASSIQGHEQYF. Here the CDR3 DNA reads TGTGCCAGCAGTATACAGGGTCATGAGCAGTACTTC.

This sequence joins TRBV19 and TRBJ1-2; TRBD1 matches at 9 bases. V dropped 5 bases and J dropped 7; count of bases not matched to a gene: 5. The germline CDR1 and CDR2 sequences are LNHDA and SQIVND (reference sequence). The CDR3 spans 13 residues. The chain's CDR3 is CASSAGQGTGYTF. CDR3 DNA sequence: TGTGCCAGTAGTGCGGGACAGGGTACTGGCTACACCTTC.

This sequence joins TRBV9 and TRBJ1-2; D is unclear. Germline lookup yields CDR1 SGDLS and CDR2 YYNGEE. The V and J ends lost 6 bases and 9 bases respectively, with 6 bases between them. This CDR3 is 9 amino acids long. The CDR3 coding sequence is TGTGCCAGCATTTGGCGCTACACCTTC. It specifies CASIWRYTF.

The rearrangement joins TRBV29-1 to TRBJ2-2; D is perhaps TRBD1 (6 bases). The CDR3 has 15 amino acids. Germline V lookup: CDR1 SQVTM, CDR2 ANQGSEA. Trimming left V 4 bases short and J 1 base short, with 13 bases between. DNA for the CDR3: TGCAGCGTTGGGGGACAACCAAAGAACACCGGGGAGCTGTTTTTT. Its protein product is CSVGGQPKNTGELFF.

The gene calls are TRBV28 and TRBJ2-7, with a weak D call TRBD2 (5 bases). The CDR3 runs to 15 residues. CDR1 is MDHEN and CDR2 is SYDVKM in the germline V gene. V was cut by 7 bases and J by 2 bases, with 18 bases left in between. The CDR3 sequence: CASTSTGSGPYEQYF. The CDR3 nucleotides read TGTGCCAGCACCTCTACGGGGAGCGGACCCTACGAGCAGTACTTC.

On this clone: The sample holds other DNA sequences that translate to the same CDR3. The rearrangement joins TRBV27 to TRBJ2-7, with D unclear. V lost 3 bases, J lost 2 bases, and 8 bases lay in between. The CDR3 is 13 amino acids. Germline V gene data show CDR1 as MNHEY and CDR2 as SMNVEV (reference sequence). DNA of the CDR3: TGTGCCAGCAGTTTGGGTACAGCCTACGAGCAGTACTTC. Its protein is CASSLGTAYEQYF.

The chain links TRBV28 to TRBJ1-3; the D is unclear. The CDR3 extends over 14 amino acids. V was pared by 3 bases and J by 0 bases, with 6 bases between. Per germline, CDR1 MDHEN and CDR2 SYDVKM. This CDR3 reads CASSLTLSGNTIYF. The CDR3 region has the DNA TGTGCCAGCAGTTTGACTCTCTCTGGAAACACCATATATTTT.

Note on this clone: A read error may account for a junction end that differs from germline. The chain recombines TRBV11-2 with TRBJ2-5; 9 bases match TRBD2. Germline-derived CDR1 and CDR2 are SGHAT and FQNNGV. The CDR3 spans 12 residues. The CDR3 DNA reads as TGTGCCAGCAGCTTAGTGGGGGCTAGCGGGAACTTC. It is translated as CASSLVGASGNF.

The chain employs TRBV4-1 and TRBJ2-1; tentatively, D is TRBD1 (5 bases). CDR3 size: 13 residues. The V and J ends lost 6 bases and 6 bases respectively, with 12 bases between them. Germline V CDR1 and CDR2: MGHRA, YSYEKL. CDR3 sequence: CASSPGYGNEQFF. As DNA, the CDR3 is TGCGCCAGCAGTCCAGGGTACGGCAATGAGCAGTTCTTC.

The chain links TRBV19 to TRBJ1-4; 9 bases line up with TRBD1. This CDR3 is 14 amino acids long. V trimming: 6 bases; J trimming: 7 bases; junction bases outside the gene matches: 6. Germline CDR1 and CDR2: LNHDA and SQIVND (reference sequence). Here the CDR3 DNA reads TGTGCCAGTAGATCGACAGGGGGTGGTGAAAAACTGTTTTTT. Encoded protein: CASRSTGGGEKLFF.

The chain carries TRBV27 and TRBJ2-1; D is unclear. This CDR3 contains 16 residues. Trimming shortened V by 1 base and J by 0 bases, and 10 bases separated the two germline ends. In germline, CDR1 is MNHEY, CDR2 SMNVEV (reference sequence). The CDR3 loop reads CASSLWAVSSYNEQFF. CDR3 DNA sequence: TGTGCCAGCAGTTTATGGGCAGTGAGCTCCTACAATGAGCAGTTCTTC.

The rearrangement uses TRBV7-2 and TRBJ2-7; 7 bases line up with TRBD2. CDR3 length: 16 amino acids. Trimming removed 2 bases from V and 0 bases from J; junction bases left unmatched: 7. Per the germline V gene, CDR1 is SGHTA and CDR2 is FQGNSA. The CDR3 DNA sequence: TGTGCCAGCAGCTTATTCCCAGCGGGGAGCTCCTACGAGCAGTACTTC. Its protein is CASSLFPAGSSYEQYF.

The chain employs TRBV27 and TRBJ2-7; 8 bases line up with TRBD1. The J segment lost 6 bases and the V segment lost 2 bases, leaving 0 bases of the junction unmatched. The length of the CDR3 is 12 residues. The germline gives CDR1 MNHEY, CDR2 SMNVEV (reference sequence). The CDR3 protein is CASSLTGGEQYF. The CDR3 coding sequence is TGTGCCAGCAGTTTAACAGGGGGCGAGCAGTACTTC.

V is TRBV6-5 and J is TRBJ1-1; tentatively, D is TRBD1 (5 bases). This CDR3 comprises 15 residues. CDR1 MNHEY and CDR2 SVGAGI come from the germline V gene. V was cut by 5 bases and J by 4 bases, with 17 bases left in between. CDR3: CASSKAGGWTTEAFF. DNA of the CDR3: TGTGCCAGCAGTAAGGCGGGGGGTTGGACCACTGAAGCTTTCTTT.

This clone was seen only a few times. The chain employs TRBV5-1 and TRBJ2-3; 9 nucleotides match TRBD2. This CDR3 region has 15 residues. Germline V lookup: CDR1 SGHRS, CDR2 YFSETQ. J lost 2 bases, V lost 3 bases, and 4 bases had no gene match. CDR3 amino acids: CASSSLAGPTDTQYF. As DNA, the CDR3 is TGCGCCAGCAGCTCACTAGCGGGTCCCACAGATACGCAGTATTTT.

A few counts support this clone. The chain links TRBV19 to TRBJ2-7; the match to TRBD2 covers 14 bases. Germline-derived CDR1 and CDR2 are LNHDA and SQIVND (reference sequence). V gave up 7 bases and J gave up 5 bases; unmatched junction bases: 10. The CDR3 has 16 amino acids. CDR3: CASNPPGTSGSHEQYF. For the CDR3, the DNA is TGTGCCAGTAACCCCCCCGGGACTAGCGGGAGCCACGAGCAGTACTTC.

The chain employs TRBV19 and TRBJ1-6; TRBD1 matches 10 bases. From germline, CDR1 is LNHDA and CDR2 SQIVND (reference sequence). The CDR3 spans 17 residues. V gave up 6 bases and J gave up 1 base; unmatched junction bases: 6. In nucleotides, the CDR3 is TGTGCCAGTAGCCTCGACAGGGGGCGATCCTATAATTCACCCCTCCACTTT. The encoded protein is CASSLDRGRSYNSPLHF.

This chain links TRBV5-8 with TRBJ1-2; D perhaps matches TRBD1 (6 bases). Deletions cut 4 bases from V and 4 bases from J, with 11 bases between. Germline V gene data show CDR1 as SGHTS and CDR2 as YDEGEE. The CDR3 length is 13 residues. Written as DNA, the CDR3 is TGTGCCAGCAGCCGAGGGGGAATCTATGGCTACACCTTC. Translated: CASSRGGIYGYTF.

This clone was seen a handful of times. The rearrangement uses TRBV18 and TRBJ1-3, with a tentative D call TRBD1 (5 bases). Trimming removed 2 bases from V and 0 bases from J, with 11 bases in between. CDR1 and CDR2 (germline): KGHSH, LQKENI. The CDR3 sequence is 16 residues long. CDR3 protein: CASSPSSQASGNTIYF. CDR3 in DNA: TGTGCCAGCTCACCAAGTTCACAGGCCTCTGGAAACACCATATATTTT.

This clone was recorded only once. The gene calls are TRBV2 and TRBJ2-4; TRBD1 agrees at 7 bases. The CDR3 is made up of 14 amino acids. Germline assignment: CDR1 SNHLY and CDR2 FYNNEI. The V gene end was trimmed by 7 bases and the J gene end by 2 bases; junction bases not matched to a gene: 5. The CDR3 DNA is TGTGCCAGCAAGACAGGGAGTACCAAAAACATTCAGTACTTC. Translated, it gives CASKTGSTKNIQYF.